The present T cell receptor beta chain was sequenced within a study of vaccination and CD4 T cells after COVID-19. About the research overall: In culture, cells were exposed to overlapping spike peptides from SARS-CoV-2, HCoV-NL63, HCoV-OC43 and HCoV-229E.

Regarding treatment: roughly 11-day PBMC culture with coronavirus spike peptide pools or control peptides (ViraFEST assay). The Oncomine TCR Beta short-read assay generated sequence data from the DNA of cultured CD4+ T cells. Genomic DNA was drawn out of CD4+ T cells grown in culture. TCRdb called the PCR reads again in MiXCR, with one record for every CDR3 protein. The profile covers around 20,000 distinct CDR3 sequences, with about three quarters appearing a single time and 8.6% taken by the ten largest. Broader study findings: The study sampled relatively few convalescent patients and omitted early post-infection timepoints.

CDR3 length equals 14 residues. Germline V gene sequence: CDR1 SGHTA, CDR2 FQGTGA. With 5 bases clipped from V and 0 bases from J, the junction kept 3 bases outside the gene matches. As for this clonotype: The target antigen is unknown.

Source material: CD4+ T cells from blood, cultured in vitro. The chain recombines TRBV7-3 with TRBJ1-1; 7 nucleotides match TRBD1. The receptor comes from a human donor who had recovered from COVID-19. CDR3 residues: CASSRDSLNTEAFF. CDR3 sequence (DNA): TGTGCCAGCAGCCGGGACAGCTTGAACACTGAAGCTTTCTTT.